One sample yielded the 16 T cell receptor beta chains listed below, sequenced in a study of cytomegalovirus exposure and HLA in healthy donors. Profiled with immunoSEQ multiplex PCR; TCRdb holds only in-frame clones, not every one. The table has 200,000 or so clones, 70% to 90% seen once; the top ten hold 2.9%. Material: PBMCs. These receptors all stem from a woman aged 18-30 years in good health and CMV-seronegative.

The chain couples TRBV5-1 to TRBJ2-3; 11 bases map to TRBD1. This CDR3 comprises 15 residues. With 4 bases clipped from V and 3 bases from J, the junction kept 4 bases outside the gene matches. Germline V lookup: CDR1 SGHRS, CDR2 YFSETQ. CDR3 amino acids: CASSIGTGGTDTQYF. The CDR3 DNA is TGCGCCAGCAGCATTGGGACAGGGGGGACAGATACGCAGTATTTT.

The V gene is TRBV28, the J gene TRBJ1-2; D gene ambiguous. The germline V gene encodes CDR1 MDHEN and CDR2 SYDVKM. The CDR3 is made up of 13 amino acids. The germline V and J ends were trimmed by 7 bases and 2 bases, with 11 bases remaining between them. The CDR3 is CASIGRVNYGYTF. The DNA for the CDR3 is TGTGCCAGCATTGGGAGGGTAAACTATGGCTACACCTTC.

The chain combines TRBV4-3 with TRBJ2-7, with TRBD1 matching 11 bases. CDR1 is LGHNA and CDR2 is YSLEER in the germline V gene. Trimming cost V 3 bases and J 6 bases; bases outside gene matches: 4. The CDR3 totals 14 residues. The CDR3 DNA reads as TGCGCCAGCAGCCAGGGACAGGGGGTTAGCGAGCAGTACTTC. Its translation is CASSQGQGVSEQYF.

CDR3 bases: TGTGCCAGCAGAACCCGGGAAACTGAAGCTTTCTTT. This encodes CASRTRETEAFF. The V call is TRBV5-4, the J call TRBJ1-1; no definite D call. This CDR3 region has 12 residues. Germline CDR1 and CDR2: SGHNT and YYREEE (reference sequence). Trimming removed 5 bases at V and 5 bases at J, with 10 bases between.

The gene calls are TRBV13 and TRBJ1-2, with 9 bases fitting TRBD1. CDR1 and CDR2 (germline): PRHDT, FYEKMQ (reference sequence). V gave up 1 base and J gave up 6 bases; unmatched junction bases: 6. The CDR3 covers 15 residues. CDR3 in DNA: TGTGCCAGCAGCTTAGTCAGGACAGGGGCAAATGGCTACACCTTC. This translates into CASSLVRTGANGYTF.

The chain links TRBV25-1 to TRBJ2-7; no reliable D call. CDR3 size: 14 residues. Germline V lookup: CDR1 MGHDK, CDR2 SYGVNS. V lost 2 bases to trimming and J lost 5 bases, with 13 bases between them. CDR3 sequence reads: CASSELRGGDEQYF. DNA of the CDR3: TGTGCCAGCAGTGAACTTCGAGGCGGCGACGAGCAGTACTTC.

The J gene is TRBJ2-3, the V gene TRBV5-5; tentative D call: TRBD1 (5 bases). The germline V and J ends were trimmed by 0 bases and 2 bases, with 10 bases remaining between them. The CDR3 totals 15 residues. Germline V gives CDR1 SGHKS, CDR2 YYEKEE (reference sequence). CDR3 in DNA: TGTGCCAGCAGCTTGGCCGGCAGGGCCACAGATACGCAGTATTTT. As protein: CASSLAGRATDTQYF.

V gene TRBV29-1 combines with J gene TRBJ2-7, with D possibly matching TRBD2 (6 bases). V was shortened by 6 bases and J by 6 bases, with 15 bases between the two germline ends. CDR1 is SQVTM and CDR2 is ANQGSEA in the germline V gene. The CDR3 has 12 amino acids. The CDR3 bases are TGCAGCGTGAGACCGGACTACGGCGAGCAGTACTTC. This gives the protein CSVRPDYGEQYF.

This chain links TRBV28 with TRBJ1-2, with D perhaps TRBD1 (6 bases). V gave up 4 bases and J gave up 9 bases, with 9 bases separating them. Germline assignment: CDR1 MDHEN and CDR2 SYDVKM. CDR3 length: 11 residues. CDR3 sequence: CASSSQGSYTF. CDR3 coding DNA: TGTGCCAGCAGTTCACAGGGAAGCTACACCTTC.

This sequence joins TRBV2 and TRBJ2-1; 8 nucleotides match TRBD2. V shed 8 bases, J shed 3 bases, and the junction held 9 bases outside the gene matches. Germline CDR1 and CDR2: SNHLY and FYNNEI. The CDR3 contains 15 residues. The CDR3 region has the DNA TGTGCCAGCGGCCAAGCGGGAGCCCTCTACAATGAGCAGTTCTTC. Translation gives CASGQAGALYNEQFF.

V usage is TRBV28 and J usage is TRBJ1-5; tentative D call: TRBD1 (5 bases). V dropped 5 bases and J dropped 0 bases, with 17 bases sitting between them. CDR3 length equals 17 residues. Germline V lookup: CDR1 MDHEN, CDR2 SYDVKM. CDR3 protein: CASSPAPQVYSNQPQHF. CDR3 DNA: TGTGCCAGCAGTCCAGCCCCACAGGTCTATAGCAATCAGCCCCAGCATTTT.

J is TRBJ2-1 and V is TRBV27; TRBD2 aligns across 7 bases. The CDR3 sequence is 15 residues long. J lost 6 bases, V lost 5 bases, and 10 bases had no gene match. Germline CDR1 is MNHEY and CDR2 is SMNVEV (reference sequence). The DNA of the CDR3 is TGTGCCAGCAGTCCCCCCGGGAGGTGGGTCAATGAGCAGTTCTTC. As protein: CASSPPGRWVNEQFF.

The rearrangement joins TRBV19 to TRBJ1-2; 8 positions match TRBD1. CDR1 is LNHDA, CDR2 SQIVND, per germline (reference sequence). The J segment lost 4 bases and the V segment lost 7 bases, leaving 14 bases of the junction unmatched. This CDR3 has 16 amino acids. CDR3 sequence reads: CASTTHRGKTPYGYTF. The CDR3 nucleotides read TGTGCCAGTACCACACACAGGGGGAAAACCCCCTATGGCTACACCTTC.

The chain uses TRBV28 and TRBJ2-7; the match to TRBD1 covers 7 bases. The ends lost 6 bases at V and 0 bases at J; junction bases unmatched: 11. This CDR3 has 16 residues. Germline V gene sequence: CDR1 MDHEN, CDR2 SYDVKM. CDR3 region: CASSRTGSQTSYEQYF. CDR3 sequence (DNA): TGTGCCAGCAGCCGGACAGGCTCGCAAACCTCCTACGAGCAGTACTTC.

The chain has TRBV7-2 and TRBJ2-1; 8 bases agree with TRBD2. This CDR3 spans 16 amino acids. CDR1 is SGHTA, CDR2 FQGNSA, per germline. With V trimmed by 5 bases and J by 4 bases, 10 bases remained unmatched. CDR3 DNA sequence: TGTGCCAGCAGCACACGAGCGGGACTAGGTTACAATGAGCAGTTCTTC. This sequence encodes CASSTRAGLGYNEQFF.

The chain carries TRBV7-9 and TRBJ1-2; 7 bases align to TRBD1. Looked up from germline, CDR1 is SEHNR and CDR2 is FQNEAQ (reference sequence). With V trimmed by 5 bases and J by 5 bases, 14 bases remained unmatched. The CDR3 has 16 amino acids. The CDR3 spells CASSPVLLDREYGYTF. DNA for the CDR3: TGTGCCAGCAGCCCCGTCCTGCTCGACAGGGAGTATGGCTACACCTTC.